Following are 32 T cell receptor beta chains from one sample sequenced in a study of blood T cell repertoires in COVID-19. Clones were sequenced by immunoSEQ multiplex PCR, and TCRdb holds only the in-frame ones, with some missing. Of 450,000 to 500,000 clones listed, around 85% are singletons. The specimen sequenced was peripheral blood. These receptors all come from a human donor in a cohort sampled during active COVID-19.

This rearrangement joins TRBV28 to TRBJ1-2; D perhaps matches TRBD1 (6 bases). This CDR3 is 15 amino acids long. The germline V gene has CDR1 MDHEN and CDR2 SYDVKM. The V end lost 6 bases, the J end lost 0 bases, and 14 bases lay between the germline ends. CDR3 in DNA: TGTGCCAGCAGGAAACAGGGATTGTCTAACTATGGCTACACCTTC. This codes for CASRKQGLSNYGYTF.

The chain joins TRBV5-1 to TRBJ2-3; a weak D match, TRBD2 (7 bases). The germline CDR1 and CDR2 sequences are SGHRS and YFSETQ. CDR3 length equals 21 residues. Trimming pared 1 base from V and 4 bases from J, leaving 31 bases between. The CDR3 DNA follows: TGCGCCAGCAGCTTGCTGTCACCTGCGAGGGGGGGGCGAGGGCACGCAGATACGCAGTATTTT. This codes for CASSLLSPARGGRGHADTQYF. Full variable domain (rest looked up from reference TRBV5-1 and TRBJ2-3): KAGVTQTPRYLIKTRGQQVTLSCSPISGHRSVSWYQQTPGQGLQFLFEYFSETQRNKGNFPGRFSGRQFSNSRSEMNVSTLELGDSALYLCASSLLSPARGGRGHADTQYFGPGTRLTVL.

V is TRBV30 and J is TRBJ2-5; D might be TRBD2 (6 bases). The germline V gene encodes CDR1 GTSNPN and CDR2 SVGIG (reference sequence). V shed 5 bases and J shed 4 bases, with 17 bases lying between them. This CDR3 has 14 amino acids. The CDR3 here is CAWLRIDGGETQYF. In nucleotides, the CDR3 is TGTGCCTGGCTGAGGATCGACGGGGGAGAGACCCAGTACTTC.

This chain uses TRBV18 with TRBJ2-2, with 10 bases matching TRBD2. V lost 0 bases to trimming and J lost 4 bases; unmatched junction nucleotides: 2. Germline V gene data show CDR1 as KGHSH and CDR2 as LQKENI. There are 16 residues in the CDR3. The CDR3: CASSPPGLASTGELFF. The DNA for the CDR3 is TGTGCCAGCTCACCACCGGGACTAGCGAGCACCGGGGAGCTGTTTTTT. The full variable domain, its missing parts supplied by reference TRBV18 and TRBJ2-2, is NAGVMQNPRHLVRRRGQEARLRCSPMKGHSHVYWYRQLPEEGLKFMVYLQKENIIDESGMPKERFSAEFPKEGPSILRIQQVVRGDSAAYFCASSPPGLASTGELFFGEGSRLTVL.

This clone was counted a single time. This chain uses TRBV28 with TRBJ1-5, with 7 positions matching TRBD1. The germline CDR1 and CDR2 sequences are MDHEN and SYDVKM. The CDR3 length is 19 residues. Trimming cost V 2 bases and J 0 bases; bases outside gene matches: 13. The CDR3 nucleotides read TGTGCCAGCAGTTTAGGGCCCAGGGGGGCCTCCCTTAGCAATCAGCCCCAGCATTTT. Protein product: CASSLGPRGASLSNQPQHF.

The chain couples TRBV4-3 to TRBJ2-7; a weak D match, TRBD1 (6 bases). Germline V lookup: CDR1 LGHNA, CDR2 YSLEER. V was clipped by 1 base and J by 4 bases, with 14 bases between them. This CDR3 has 15 amino acids. The CDR3 nucleotides are TGCGCCAGCAGCCAAGTACAGGGCTCTTTTTACGAGCAGTACTTC. Encoded protein: CASSQVQGSFYEQYF.

The V gene is TRBV10-3, the J gene TRBJ2-3; the D is unclear. This CDR3 has 16 residues. The V end was cut by 4 bases, the J end by 5 bases, with 19 bases between. CDR1 is ENHRY, CDR2 SYGVKD, per germline. This chain's CDR3 is CAISGPDSQLGDTQYF. The CDR3 coding sequence is TGTGCCATCAGTGGCCCGGATAGCCAACTCGGAGATACGCAGTATTTT.

The chain combines TRBV6-6 with TRBJ1-2; 11 nucleotides agree with TRBD1. The length of the CDR3 is 14 residues. Losses at the gene ends were 6 bases for V and 12 bases for J; bases not matched to a gene: 12. Germline CDR1 is MNHNY and CDR2 is SVGAGI (reference sequence). The CDR3 DNA is TGTGCCAGCAGCCATGGACAGGGGGCGCCTGGTAACACCTTC. Encoded protein: CASSHGQGAPGNTF.

The rearrangement uses TRBV30 and TRBJ2-3; 8 nucleotides line up with TRBD2. The V gene end was trimmed by 2 bases and the J gene end by 5 bases; junction bases not matched to a gene: 6. Per germline, CDR1 GTSNPN and CDR2 SVGIG (reference sequence). CDR3 length: 14 residues. DNA of the CDR3: TGTGCCTGGAGTTCGGGAGGGGGTGGAGATACGCAGTATTTT. This encodes CAWSSGGGGDTQYF.

The chain recombines TRBV12-3 or TRBV12-4 with TRBJ2-7, with D uncertain. Trimming stripped 9 bases from V and 3 bases from J, with 9 bases between. This CDR3 comprises 11 residues. CDR3 coding DNA: TGTGCCAGTACGGTCGGCTACGAGCAGTACTTC. Translation gives CASTVGYEQYF.

On this clone itself: Other DNA sequences in the same sample also yield this CDR3. The chain links TRBV19 to TRBJ2-3; a possible D gene is TRBD1 (6 bases). The V and J ends lost 3 bases and 3 bases respectively, with 7 bases between them. Per the germline V gene, CDR1 is LNHDA and CDR2 is SQIVND (reference sequence). CDR3 length equals 13 residues. Written as DNA, the CDR3 is TGTGCCAGTAGTATCCAGGGGACAGATACGCAGTATTTT. Translating gives CASSIQGTDTQYF.

This clone was seen just once. This chain uses TRBV19 with TRBJ1-4; tentatively, D is TRBD1 (5 bases). CDR1 and CDR2 (germline): LNHDA, SQIVND (reference sequence). The V and J ends lost 4 bases and 8 bases respectively, with 11 bases between them. This CDR3 is 13 amino acids long. In DNA form, the CDR3 reads TGTGCCAGTAGTACGACAGCAAGAGAAAAACTGTTTTTT. Translation: CASSTTAREKLFF.

The V and J genes are TRBV7-9 and TRBJ1-3; unclear D gene. Germline CDR1 and CDR2: SEHNR and FQNEAQ (reference sequence). Trimming stripped 1 base from V and 0 bases from J, with 10 bases between. CDR3 length: 16 residues. CDR3 coding DNA: TGTGCCAGCAGCTTAGTTGAGTCCCGCTCTGGAAACACCATATATTTT. This encodes CASSLVESRSGNTIYF.

The chain has TRBV3-1 (or the pseudogene TRBV3-2) and TRBJ2-5, with 8 bases matching TRBD2. V lost 1 base and J lost 4; bases outside the gene matches: 2. The CDR3 runs to 14 residues. The germline V gene encodes CDR1 LGHDT and CDR2 YNNKEL (reference sequence). CDR3 sequence (DNA): TGTGCCAGCAGCCAAGGAGCGGGAGTAGAGACCCAGTACTTC. Protein sequence: CASSQGAGVETQYF.

The chain recombines TRBV11-2 with TRBJ2-3, with 12 positions matching TRBD2. V was pared by 2 bases and J by 3 bases, with 9 bases of the junction left unmatched. This CDR3 contains 18 residues. Germline values: CDR1 SGHAT, CDR2 FQNNGV. CDR3 sequence reads: CASSLRFALAGGTDTQYF. CDR3 nucleotides: TGTGCCAGCAGCTTACGCTTTGCCCTAGCGGGAGGGACAGATACGCAGTATTTT.

A few counts support this clone. The chain employs TRBV12-3 or TRBV12-4 and TRBJ1-1; tentatively, D is TRBD1 (5 bases). This CDR3 comprises 13 residues. V was pared by 2 bases and J by 8 bases, with 12 bases between. The CDR3 is CASSLNNRPEAFF. The CDR3 nucleotides are TGTGCCAGCAGTTTAAATAACAGGCCCGAAGCTTTCTTT.

The rearrangement joins TRBV30 to TRBJ1-1; weak D call: TRBD1 (6 bases). Germline V gene data show CDR1 as GTSNPN and CDR2 as SVGIG (reference sequence). This CDR3 region has 15 residues. Trimming stripped 2 bases from V and 3 bases from J, with 16 bases between. The CDR3 region has the DNA TGTGCCTGGAGTACCGGGAACAGGGCGTACACTGAAGCTTTCTTT. Its translation is CAWSTGNRAYTEAFF.

This clone was recorded a few times. The chain has TRBV18 and TRBJ1-6, with 9 bases matching TRBD1. The V segment lost 4 bases and the J segment 4 bases; nucleotides outside the gene matches: 8. CDR3 length: 17 amino acids. Per germline, CDR1 KGHSH and CDR2 LQKENI. CDR3 sequence: CASSLYAGTGYNSPLHF. CDR3 bases: TGTGCCAGCTCACTCTATGCCGGGACAGGGTATAATTCACCCCTCCACTTT. The full variable domain, its missing parts supplied by reference TRBV18 and TRBJ1-6, is NAGVMQNPRHLVRRRGQEARLRCSPMKGHSHVYWYRQLPEEGLKFMVYLQKENIIDESGMPKERFSAEFPKEGPSILRIQQVVRGDSAAYFCASSLYAGTGYNSPLHFGNGTRLTVT.

The V and J genes are TRBV30 and TRBJ1-1; maybe TRBD1 (5 bases). Germline V lookup: CDR1 GTSNPN, CDR2 SVGIG (reference sequence). The CDR3 loop spans 11 amino acids. V lost 7 bases, J lost 6 bases, and 12 bases lay in between. The CDR3 nucleotides read TGTGCCTTATCAGGGATGGCTGAAGCTTTCTTT. It specifies CALSGMAEAFF.

This chain joins TRBV11-3 and TRBJ1-2; 9 bases are shared with TRBD1. CDR3 length: 14 amino acids. The V gene end was trimmed by 4 bases and the J gene end by 1 base; junction bases not matched to a gene: 1. Germline V gene lookup returns CDR1 SGHNT and CDR2 YENEEA. The CDR3 DNA reads TGTGCCAGCAGCTCGACAGGGGGTAACTATGGCTACACCTTC. Translated, it gives CASSSTGGNYGYTF.

The genes are TRBV29-1 and TRBJ2-1; 7 bases are a match to TRBD1. The V and J ends lost 6 bases and 4 bases, in that order; junction bases with no gene match: 6. The germline CDR1 and CDR2 sequences are SQVTM and ANQGSEA. This CDR3 comprises 13 residues. The CDR3, as DNA: TGCAGCGTCCGGGACAGCGATTACAATGAGCAGTTCTTC. Translation gives CSVRDSDYNEQFF.

The chain recombines TRBV18 with TRBJ1-1; TRBD1 matches 7 bases. This CDR3 spans 14 amino acids. Germline V lookup: CDR1 KGHSH, CDR2 LQKENI. The trim removed 3 bases at V and 1 base at J, leaving 2 bases unmatched. The CDR3 reads CASSPRGTNTEAFF. CDR3 nucleotide sequence: TGTGCCAGCTCACCCAGGGGGACGAACACTGAAGCTTTCTTT.

This chain links TRBV10-3 with TRBJ2-1, with D maybe TRBD1 (6 bases). The CDR3 is 15 residues long. Germline CDR1 and CDR2: ENHRY and SYGVKD. Trimming cost V 7 bases and J 5 bases, with 18 bases left between them. The CDR3 DNA sequence: TGTGCCATCAAGGGGAAGGGGGACGAGGACAATGAGCAGTTCTTC. It encodes CAIKGKGDEDNEQFF.

This clone was detected only a few times. V is TRBV5-4 and J is TRBJ1-1; 10 positions agree with TRBD1. This CDR3 region has 18 residues. V dropped 4 bases and J dropped 6; count of bases not matched to a gene: 18. The V gene's germline CDR1 is SGHNT and CDR2 YYREEE (reference sequence). The CDR3 is CASSTEPGQGTMGAEAFF. CDR3 sequence (DNA): TGTGCCAGCAGCACAGAACCGGGACAGGGGACGATGGGCGCTGAAGCTTTCTTT. Filled out from reference TRBV5-4 and TRBJ1-1, the complete variable domain reads ETGVTQSPTHLIKTRGQQVTLRCSSQSGHNTVSWYQQALGQGPQFIFQYYREEENGRGNFPPRFSGLQFPNYSSELNVNALELDDSALYLCASSTEPGQGTMGAEAFFGQGTRLTVV.

This clone has more than one count but fewer than ten. The chain has TRBV30 and TRBJ1-2, with D unresolved. The germline V gene encodes CDR1 GTSNPN and CDR2 SVGIG (reference sequence). There are 13 residues in the CDR3. V was clipped by 1 base and J by 5 bases, with 11 bases between them. CDR3 sequence: CAWSGQENYGYTF. CDR3 coding DNA: TGTGCCTGGAGTGGGCAAGAAAATTATGGCTACACCTTC.

J is TRBJ2-7 and V is TRBV11-3; 9 bases are shared with TRBD1. The CDR3 sequence is 15 residues long. Germline V gives CDR1 SGHNT, CDR2 YENEEA. V shed 5 bases, J shed 2 bases, and the junction held 7 bases outside the gene matches. In nucleotides, the CDR3 is TGTGCCAGCAGCGCCCACAGGGGGCCTACCTACGAGCAGTACTTC. This codes for CASSAHRGPTYEQYF.

This chain links TRBV30 with TRBJ1-4, with a weak D call TRBD1 (5 bases). The CDR3 consists of 11 residues. Trimming removed 5 bases at V and 8 bases at J, with 9 bases between. Germline lookup yields CDR1 GTSNPN and CDR2 SVGIG (reference sequence). CDR3 DNA: TGTGCCTGGGGGTCAGGGGAAAAACTGTTTTTT. Amino acid sequence: CAWGSGEKLFF. Together with reference TRBV30 and TRBJ1-4, the CDR3 gives the full variable domain: SQTIHQWPATLVQPVGSPLSLECTVEGTSNPNLYWYRQAAGRGLQLLFYSVGIGQISSEVPQNLSASRPQDRQFILSSKKLLLSDSGFYLCAWGSGEKLFFGSGTQLSVL.

The chain is built from TRBV28 and TRBJ1-1; D uncertain. The V gene's germline CDR1 is MDHEN and CDR2 SYDVKM. Trimming removed 10 bases at V and 4 bases at J, with 13 bases between. The length of the CDR3 is 12 residues. Here the CDR3 reads CAIFDSRTEAFF. Here the CDR3 DNA reads TGTGCCATCTTTGATTCGCGCACTGAAGCTTTCTTT. The whole variable domain, remainder taken from reference TRBV28 and TRBJ1-1, is DVKVTQSSRYLVKRTGEKVFLECVQDMDHENMFWYRQDPGLGLRLIYFSYDVKMKEKGDIPEGYSVSREKKERFSLILESASTNQTSMYLCAIFDSRTEAFFGQGTRLTVV.

The rearrangement joins TRBV18 to TRBJ2-1; D is possibly TRBD2 (6 bases). V was shortened by 3 bases and J by 1 base, with 13 bases between the two germline ends. Germline-derived CDR1 and CDR2 are KGHSH and LQKENI. The CDR3 sequence is 16 residues long. The CDR3: CASSPPTGVSYNEQFF. CDR3 DNA: TGTGCCAGCTCACCTCCTACGGGAGTGTCCTACAATGAGCAGTTCTTC.

The J gene is TRBJ2-1, the V gene TRBV5-4; D ambiguous. In germline, CDR1 is SGHNT, CDR2 YYREEE (reference sequence). CDR3 length: 16 amino acids. V was shortened by 4 bases and J by 0 bases, with 14 bases between the two germline ends. The CDR3 DNA is TGTGCCAGCAGCCCGTCGGCGGATGGCTCCTACAATGAGCAGTTCTTC. Protein product: CASSPSADGSYNEQFF.

The chain carries TRBV30 and TRBJ2-7; a weak D match, TRBD2 (6 bases). V was trimmed by 4 bases and J by 6 bases, leaving 22 bases between them. Germline CDR1 GTSNPN, CDR2 SVGIG (reference sequence). The CDR3 extends over 15 amino acids. The CDR3 region has the DNA TGTGCCTGGACTTTAGGGCGGGAAGGTCTCTCCGAGCAGTACTTC. Its translation: CAWTLGREGLSEQYF.

This rearrangement joins TRBV6-5 to TRBJ2-2; 8 bases line up with TRBD1. The CDR3 totals 15 residues. V dropped 8 bases and J dropped 4; count of bases not matched to a gene: 9. Germline V gene data show CDR1 as MNHEY and CDR2 as SVGAGI. The CDR3 is CASATGDHFTGELFF. The DNA for the CDR3 is TGTGCCAGCGCGACAGGGGATCATTTCACCGGGGAGCTGTTTTTT.